The rows below give T cell receptor beta chains drawn from one sample of a study of OX40 agonist ivuxolimab in advanced cancers. Data came from immunoSEQ multiplex PCR; TCRdb stores just in-frame clones and leaves some out. The sample contains 65,000 to 75,000 clones, 75% to 85% of which appear only once. Sequenced here: CD4+ or CD8+ T cells sorted from blood, sampled in a trial of the OX40 agonist ivuxolimab. These receptor sequences come from an adult with an advanced solid tumor such as melanoma, head and neck, liver or kidney cancer. Both conserved end residues are trimmed from each CDR3.

TRBJ2-3,TRBV11-2,ASSLAASGRAADTQY
TRBJ2-3,TRBV6-1,ASSAGISNTQY
TRBJ1-4,TRBV27,ASSLTGFGEKLF
TRBJ2-3,TRBV10-2,ASSESGLAWRTDTQY
TRBJ1-5,TRBV28,ASSPGQYNQPQH
TRBJ2-7,TRBV28,ASSLNYEQY
TRBJ1-2,TRBV6-5,ASSYSGYGYT
TRBJ1-3,TRBV6-5,ASRPPGRLNTIY
TRBJ1-2,TRBV28,ASSLGGDGYT
TRBJ2-3,TRBV11-3,ASSFSSGEQY
TRBJ1-2,TRBV10-3,AISNQQGVEGYT
TRBJ2-3,TRBV27,ASSSGALGGYTQY
TRBJ1-2,TRBV5-1,ASSLGTPNYGYT
TRBJ2-7,TRBV18,ASSPLRGGAPNEQY
TRBJ2-2,TRBV6-5,ASSKMNTGELF
TRBJ2-7,TRBV6-5,AARGNQEQY
TRBJ2-3,TRBV4-1,ASSQPGLAGGRTSTDTQY
TRBJ2-5,TRBV19,ASRGQGAKETQY
TRBJ1-2,TRBV5-1,ASSLELGGGHGYT
TRBJ2-5,TRBV5-4,ASSQGQREETQY
TRBJ2-5,TRBV10-3,AIRGTGGGEETQY
TRBJ2-1,TRBV5-1,ASSLWGNNEQF
TRBJ1-2,TRBV5-6,ASSGGSGPVGYGYT